The clone carrying this T cell receptor beta chain turned up a few times. This entry belongs to a study of blood T cell repertoires in COVID-19. Whole-study context: There were acute and convalescent COVID-19 samples, and they came from the United States, Italy and Spain. From T cells, B-cell-depleted T cells, or PBMCs came the material, which was cDNA or gDNA.

Assay used: immunoSEQ multiplex PCR; TCRdb lists only in-frame clones, some missing. The sample records around 210,000 clones, roughly 82% being singletons. The germline gives CDR1 SGHRS, CDR2 YFSETQ. The CDR3 consists of 16 residues. V lost 2 bases, J lost 6 bases, and 8 bases stayed unmatched. This TCR was sampled from a human donor in a cohort sampled during active COVID-19. This chain joins TRBV5-1 and TRBJ2-1; 10 bases are a match to TRBD2. Source material: peripheral blood. CDR3 sequence: CASSFSMLAGVNEQFF. CDR3 bases: TGCGCCAGCAGCTTTTCGATGCTAGCGGGAGTCAATGAGCAGTTCTTC.